This TCR beta chain derives from a study of CD8+CD57+ T cells in acquired aplastic anemia. Study in general: Roughly 3 ug was the average amount of DNA from sorted CD4+ and CD8+ cells. Study-level points and caveats: CD8+ Simpson's diversity showed no significant patient-control difference. Common to patients and controls were twenty-nine CD8+ CDR3 sequences.

For sequencing, patients were chosen who had shown expansion of CD8+CD57+ cells by flow cytometry. For CDR3 and TCR beta VDJ profiling, genomic DNA was the template used. Via MiXCR, TCRdb re-called the reads, giving one row per CDR3 protein. This table holds under 350,000 distinct CDR3 sequences, under 60% found once. The V end was cut by 5 bases, the J end by 6 bases, with 14 bases between. Germline values: CDR1 SNHLY, CDR2 FYNNEI. The CDR3 sequence is 13 residues long. About this clonotype: Its antigen is currently unknown.

The sequenced material came from sorted CD4+, CD8+, or CD8+CD57+ T cells (not recorded which) from PBMCs. The sequence derives from a human donor with aplastic anemia. V usage is TRBV2 and J usage is TRBJ2-7; D is possibly TRBD1 (6 bases). Here the CDR3 reads CASSSHRASEQYF. CDR3 coding DNA: TGTGCCAGCAGTTCGCACAGGGCTAGCGAGCAGTACTTC. Variable domain in full (rest from reference TRBV2 and TRBJ2-7): EPEVTQTPSHQVTQMGQEVILRCVPISNHLYFYWYRQILGQKVEFLVSFYNNEISEKSEIFDDQFSVERPDGSNFTLKIRSTKLEDSAMYFCASSSHRASEQYFGPGTRLTVT.